These T cell receptor beta chains were read from a single sample in a study of T-cell memory formation after mild COVID-19. One entry per CDR3 protein results from TCRdb running MiXCR on the 5' RACE reads. This repertoire shows about 16,000 distinct CDR3 sequences, approximately 23% found once; its top ten account for 60% to 70%. Sequencing was performed on PBMCs or a T cell subset sorted from them (not recorded which). The source of these receptors is a man aged 18 to 29 who had mild COVID-19 (a few samples of this study predate the infection). Cell type and time point are not known. The CDR3 runs from the conserved cysteine through the conserved F or W. Fields, in order: J gene, D gene, clone size, V gene, CDR3 DNA, CDR3 protein. D genes are given only for firm matches. Clone size is stated in some rows and not others, as once, few, many or a class when expanded.

TRBJ2-3 | TRBD2 | NA | TRBV5-1 | TGCGCCAGCAGCCAAAGCCTGGACAGAGGACTAGCGGGGGGGATAGATACGCAGTATTTT | CASSQSLDRGLAGGIDTQYF
TRBJ1-2 | NA | many | TRBV4-2 | TGTGCCAGCAGCCAAGATTTGGACTACTATGGCTACACCTTC | CASSQDLDYYGYTF
TRBJ1-2 | NA | many | TRBV4-1 | TGCGCCAGCAGCCAAGTCATTCCGGGGGACGGTGGCTACACCTTC | CASSQVIPGDGGYTF
TRBJ2-7 | NA | many | TRBV27 | TGTGCCACCGGACGGTACGAGCAGTACTTC | CATGRYEQYF
TRBJ2-7 | NA | NA | TRBV5-6 | TGTGCCAGCTCCCTCGGGGCCTACGAGCAGTACTTC | CASSLGAYEQYF
TRBJ2-3 | NA | many | TRBV7-3 | TGTGCCAGCAGCCTCGGGGGCACAGATACGCAGTATTTT | CASSLGGTDTQYF
TRBJ2-3 | NA | few | TRBV5-6 | TGTGCCAGCAGCTTGGACTTAAGGGAGGTAGATACGCAGTATTTT | CASSLDLREVDTQYF
TRBJ2-3 | NA | many | TRBV19 | TGTGCCAGTGGGGACGGGCCCGCGGGGGATACGCAGTATTTT | CASGDGPAGDTQYF
TRBJ1-2 | NA | NA | TRBV29-1 | TGCAGCGCCCCCGGTCAAAACCCGACCTATGGCTACACCTTC | CSAPGQNPTYGYTF
TRBJ2-2 | TRBD1 | many | TRBV20-1 | TGCAGTGCCCGGACAGGGTTGACCGGGGAGCTGTTTTTT | CSARTGLTGELFF
TRBJ2-7 | NA | NA | TRBV6-4 | TGTGCCAGCAGTGACATCGGAGACAGTCACGAGCAGTACTTC | CASSDIGDSHEQYF
TRBJ2-3 | TRBD2 | once | TRBV20-1 | TGCAGTGCTGGGAGCGGGGGGTCAGATACGCAGTATTTT | CSAGSGGSDTQYF
TRBJ2-3 | NA | many | TRBV12-3/TRBV12-4 | TGTGCCAGCAGTTTTCTAAGATGGCGGTGGGATACGCAGTATTTT | CASSFLRWRWDTQYF
TRBJ2-7 | TRBD1 | NA | TRBV2 | TGTGCCAGCAGGGGCCTAACAGGGGCTAGCTCCTACGAGCAGTACTTC | CASRGLTGASSYEQYF
TRBJ2-2 | NA | many | TRBV24-1 | TGTGCCACCAGTGACCCTCGACGGGGGACCCACGGGGAGCTGTTTTTT | CATSDPRRGTHGELFF
TRBJ2-7 | NA | many | TRBV6-2/TRBV6-3 | TGTGCCAGCAGTCCGAGGATCTACGAGCAGTACTTC | CASSPRIYEQYF
TRBJ2-2 | NA | many | TRBV7-6 | TGTGCCAGCAGCTTTAACCGAAGGGGTTCCGGGGAGCTGTTTTTT | CASSFNRRGSGELFF
TRBJ2-7 | TRBD1 | many | TRBV7-9 | TGTGCCAGCAGCTTAGTGCCGACAGGGGCCTACGAGCAGTACTTC | CASSLVPTGAYEQYF
TRBJ2-2 | NA | NA | TRBV27 | TGTGCCAGCAGTTTACGGGCTAAGTGGAGGGAGCTGTTTTTT | CASSLRAKWRELFF
TRBJ2-7 | TRBD2 | NA | TRBV12-3/TRBV12-4 | TGTGCCAGCGGAAGCGGGACCTCCTACGAGCAGTACTTC | CASGSGTSYEQYF
TRBJ1-6 | NA | NA | TRBV6-2/TRBV6-3 | TGTGCCAGCAGACCGGACATGCGTCTGACCCTCCACTTT | CASRPDMRLTLHF
TRBJ2-7 | TRBD1 | few | TRBV7-2 | TGTGCCAGCAGCTTAGCCCAGGGGGCGAAGAAGGAGCAGTACTTC | CASSLAQGAKKEQYF
TRBJ2-1 | TRBD2 | many | TRBV18 | TGTGCCAGCTCCGTCGGGGGGAACCCACCCAATGAGCAGTTCTTC | CASSVGGNPPNEQFF
TRBJ2-1 | NA | NA | TRBV19 | TGTGCCAGTAGTATAGGAGTTGGGGTTGAGCAGTTCTTC | CASSIGVGVEQFF
TRBJ2-5 | NA | NA | TRBV20-1 | TGCAGTGAGGGCGCGATCCAGACCCAGTACTTC | CSEGAIQTQYF
TRBJ1-1 | TRBD1 | many | TRBV29-1 | TGCAGCGTTTTCGGGACAGGCGCCTCCGCTTTCTTT | CSVFGTGASAFF
TRBJ2-4 | NA | many | TRBV11-2 | TGTGCCAGCAGCTTAGATCTGGGTATGGGAGCCAAAAACATTCAGTACTTC | CASSLDLGMGAKNIQYF
TRBJ2-1 | NA | many | TRBV5-4 | TGTGCCAGCAGCTTGACTGACTCTTCCTACAATGAGCAGTTCTTC | CASSLTDSSYNEQFF
TRBJ2-5 | TRBD2 | few | TRBV6-2/TRBV6-3 | TGTGCCAGCGGGACTAGCGCGGAAGAGACCCAGTACTTC | CASGTSAEETQYF
TRBJ1-2 | NA | many | TRBV6-5 | TGTGCCAGCAGTCCGTCCTTAACAGGAAACTATGGCTACACCTTC | CASSPSLTGNYGYTF
TRBJ2-5 | NA | many | TRBV4-1 | TGCGCCAGCAGCCAAGCTCGCAGGGAAGAGACCCAGTACTTC | CASSQARREETQYF
TRBJ2-7 | TRBD1 | few | TRBV3-1 | TGTGCCAGCAGCCAAGATTGGATTTCAGGGGGAATCTACGAGCAGTACTTC | CASSQDWISGGIYEQYF
TRBJ2-5 | TRBD1 | many | TRBV18 | TGTGCCAGCTCACCCGGGACAGGACCTCAAGAGACCCAGTACTTC | CASSPGTGPQETQYF
TRBJ1-5 | NA | many | TRBV12-3/TRBV12-4 | TGTGCCAGCAGTTACAGAGGTTATCAGCCCCAGCATTTT | CASSYRGYQPQHF
TRBJ2-7 | NA | NA | TRBV7-9 | TGTGCCAGCAGCAGGGGTCTCTACGAGCAGTACTTC | CASSRGLYEQYF
TRBJ1-4 | NA | NA | TRBV6-5 | TGTGCCAGCAGTTACCGGACCGAGACTGGTCGGGTTAATGAAAAACTGTTTTTT | CASSYRTETGRVNEKLFF
TRBJ1-6 | NA | NA | TRBV6-5 | TGTGCCAGCAGTTACCGAACAGGACAGAAAAGTAAAAGGAACCAGGATAATTCACCCCTCCACTTT | CASSYRTGQKSKRNQDNSPLHF
TRBJ2-3 | TRBD2 | NA | TRBV27 | TGTGCCAGCAGTTTAACTAGCGCCAGCACAGATACGCAGTATTTT | CASSLTSASTDTQYF
TRBJ1-1 | NA | many | TRBV10-3 | TGTGCCATCAGTGACAGGGTTGCTGAAGCTTTCTTT | CAISDRVAEAFF
TRBJ2-3 | TRBD2 | many | TRBV20-1 | TGCAGTGCTAGAGATGACGGGGGGGCCGCAGATACGCAGTATTTT | CSARDDGGAADTQYF
TRBJ1-1 | NA | many | TRBV10-3 | TGTGCCATCAGTGATTTTGTGAACCCTGAAGCTTTCTTT | CAISDFVNPEAFF
TRBJ2-2 | NA | many | TRBV6-2/TRBV6-3 | TGTGCCAGCAGACAAGTTCGGTACACCGGGGAGCTGTTTTTT | CASRQVRYTGELFF
TRBJ2-3 | NA | few | TRBV7-2 | TGTGCCAGCACCCGGTGGTTAGATACGCAGTATTTT | CASTRWLDTQYF
TRBJ2-5 | TRBD2 | NA | TRBV4-1 | TGCGCCAGCAGCCAAGATTCGACTAGCGGACAAGAGACCCAGTACTTC | CASSQDSTSGQETQYF
TRBJ2-1 | NA | many | TRBV6-5 | TGTGCCAGCAGTTACTCTGGGGACTACAATGAGCAGTTCTTC | CASSYSGDYNEQFF
TRBJ2-1 | NA | NA | TRBV9 | TGTGCCAGCAGCACCCGACATGAGGCCTACAATGAGCAGTTCTTC | CASSTRHEAYNEQFF
TRBJ2-3 | NA | many | TRBV29-1 | TGCAGCGTTGAATTAGCGGATAGAACAGATACGCAGTATTTT | CSVELADRTDTQYF
TRBJ1-4 | TRBD1 | NA | TRBV5-4 | TGTGCCAGCAGCTCGACAGGGAAGAATGAAAAACTGTTTTTT | CASSSTGKNEKLFF
TRBJ2-1 | NA | once | TRBV24-1 | TGTGCCACCAGTGATTCCCCGAGTTTATGGACGCAGTTCTTC | CATSDSPSLWTQFF
TRBJ1-1 | NA | NA | TRBV15 | TGTGCCACCAGCAGAGACAGGACAGTGTCGGGTGAAGCTTTCTTT | CATSRDRTVSGEAFF
TRBJ2-5 | TRBD1 | many | TRBV5-1 | TGCGCCAGCAGTGCTACAGGGGCGGATTTGGAGACCCAGTACTTC | CASSATGADLETQYF
TRBJ2-7 | TRBD1 | NA | TRBV29-1 | TGCAGCGTCAGAGGCCAGGGACAGGGGGCGTACCTCTTAACCTACGAGCAGTACTTC | CSVRGQGQGAYLLTYEQYF
TRBJ2-5 | TRBD2 | few | TRBV27 | TGTGCCAGCAGGACCCGGGGAGGGGAGACCCAGTACTTC | CASRTRGGETQYF